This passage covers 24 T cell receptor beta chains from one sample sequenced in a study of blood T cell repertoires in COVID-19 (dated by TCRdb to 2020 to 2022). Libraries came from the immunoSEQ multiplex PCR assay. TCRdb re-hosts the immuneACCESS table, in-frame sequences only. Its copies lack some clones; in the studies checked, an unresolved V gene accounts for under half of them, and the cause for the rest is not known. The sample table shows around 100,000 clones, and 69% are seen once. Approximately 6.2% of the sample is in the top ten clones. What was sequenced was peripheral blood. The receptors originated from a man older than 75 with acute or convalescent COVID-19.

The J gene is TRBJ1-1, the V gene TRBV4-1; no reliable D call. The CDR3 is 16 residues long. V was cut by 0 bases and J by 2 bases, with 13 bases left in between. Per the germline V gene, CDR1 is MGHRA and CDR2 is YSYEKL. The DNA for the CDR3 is TGCGCCAGCAGCCAAGATCGCCTCCTAAAAAACACTGAAGCTTTCTTT. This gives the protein CASSQDRLLKNTEAFF.

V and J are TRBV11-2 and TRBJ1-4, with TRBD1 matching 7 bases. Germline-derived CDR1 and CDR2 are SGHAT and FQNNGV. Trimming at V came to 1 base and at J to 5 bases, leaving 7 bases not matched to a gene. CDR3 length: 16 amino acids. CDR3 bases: TGTGCCAGCAGCTTAGGGGGACAGCCCTCGAATGAAAAACTGTTTTTT. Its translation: CASSLGGQPSNEKLFF.

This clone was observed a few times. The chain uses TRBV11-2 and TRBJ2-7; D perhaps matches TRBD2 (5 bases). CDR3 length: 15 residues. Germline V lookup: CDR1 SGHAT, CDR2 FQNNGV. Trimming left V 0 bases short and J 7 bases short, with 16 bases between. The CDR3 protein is CASSLDPSPLVEQYF. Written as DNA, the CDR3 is TGTGCCAGCAGCTTAGACCCTAGCCCCCTGGTAGAGCAGTACTTC.

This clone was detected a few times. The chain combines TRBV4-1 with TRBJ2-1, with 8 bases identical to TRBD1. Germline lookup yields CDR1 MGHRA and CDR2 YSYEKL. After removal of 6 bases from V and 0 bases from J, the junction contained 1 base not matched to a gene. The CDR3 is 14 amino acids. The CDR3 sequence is CASRGTGSYNEQFF. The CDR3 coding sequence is TGCGCCAGCAGGGGGACAGGCTCCTACAATGAGCAGTTCTTC.

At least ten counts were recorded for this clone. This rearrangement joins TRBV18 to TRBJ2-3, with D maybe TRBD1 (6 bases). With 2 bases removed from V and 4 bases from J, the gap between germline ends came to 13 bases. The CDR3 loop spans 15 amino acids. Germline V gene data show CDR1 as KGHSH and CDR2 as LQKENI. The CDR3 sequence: CASSPFSTGSDTQYF. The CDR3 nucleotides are TGTGCCAGCTCACCATTTTCAACAGGGTCAGATACGCAGTATTTT.

The CDR3 region is CASSSPSGNGVGELFF. Here the CDR3 DNA reads TGTGCCAGCAGCTCCCCAAGCGGGAACGGTGTCGGGGAGCTGTTTTTT. The V gene is TRBV9, the J gene TRBJ2-2; 7 bases agree with TRBD2. This CDR3 spans 16 amino acids. V lost 4 bases, J lost 7 bases, and 13 bases stayed unmatched. CDR1 is SGDLS and CDR2 is YYNGEE in the germline V gene.

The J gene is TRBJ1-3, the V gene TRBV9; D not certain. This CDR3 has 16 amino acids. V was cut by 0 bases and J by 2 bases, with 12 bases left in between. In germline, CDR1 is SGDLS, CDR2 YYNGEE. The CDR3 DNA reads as TGTGCCAGCAGCGTAGTGGGCAACTCGCCTGGAAACACCATATATTTT. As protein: CASSVVGNSPGNTIYF. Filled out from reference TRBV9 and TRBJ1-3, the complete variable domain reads DSGVTQTPKHLITATGQRVTLRCSPRSGDLSVYWYQQSLDQGLQFLIQYYNGEERAKGNILERFSAQQFPDLHSELNLSSLELGDSALYFCASSVVGNSPGNTIYFGEGSWLTVV.

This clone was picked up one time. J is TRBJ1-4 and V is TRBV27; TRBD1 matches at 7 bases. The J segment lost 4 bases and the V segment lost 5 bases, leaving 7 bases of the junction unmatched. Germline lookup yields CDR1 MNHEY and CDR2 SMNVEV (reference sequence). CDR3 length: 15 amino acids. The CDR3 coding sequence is TGTGCCAGCAGTCGACAGGGTTCCAATAATGAAAAACTGTTTTTT. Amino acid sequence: CASSRQGSNNEKLFF.

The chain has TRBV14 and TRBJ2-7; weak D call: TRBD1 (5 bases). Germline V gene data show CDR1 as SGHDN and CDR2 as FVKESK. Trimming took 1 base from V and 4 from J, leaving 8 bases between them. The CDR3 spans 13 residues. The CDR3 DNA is TGTGCCAGCAGCCAAGCAGGGCGGTACGAGCAGTACTTC. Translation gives CASSQAGRYEQYF.

Written as DNA, the CDR3 is TGTGCCAGCAATCCGGGACAGGGAAACTATGGCTACACCTTC. It specifies CASNPGQGNYGYTF. The chain links TRBV6-6 to TRBJ1-2; 9 nucleotides match TRBD1. V trimming: 7 bases; J trimming: 2 bases; junction bases outside the gene matches: 5. The germline V gene has CDR1 MNHNY and CDR2 SVGAGI (reference sequence). The CDR3 is 14 residues long.

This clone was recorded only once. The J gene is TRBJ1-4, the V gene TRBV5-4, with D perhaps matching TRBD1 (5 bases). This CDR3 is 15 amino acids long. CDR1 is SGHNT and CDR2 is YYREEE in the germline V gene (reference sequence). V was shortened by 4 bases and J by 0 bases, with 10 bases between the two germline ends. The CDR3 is CASSPGGSTNEKLFF. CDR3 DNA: TGTGCCAGCAGCCCGGGGGGGTCAACTAATGAAAAACTGTTTTTT.

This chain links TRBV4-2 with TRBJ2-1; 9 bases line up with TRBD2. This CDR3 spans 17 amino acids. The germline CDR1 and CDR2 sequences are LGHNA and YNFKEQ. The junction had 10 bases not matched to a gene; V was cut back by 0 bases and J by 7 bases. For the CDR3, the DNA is TGTGCCAGCAGCCAAGATAGTGGCGGGAGGGCCGGTAATGAGCAGTTCTTC. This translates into CASSQDSGGRAGNEQFF.

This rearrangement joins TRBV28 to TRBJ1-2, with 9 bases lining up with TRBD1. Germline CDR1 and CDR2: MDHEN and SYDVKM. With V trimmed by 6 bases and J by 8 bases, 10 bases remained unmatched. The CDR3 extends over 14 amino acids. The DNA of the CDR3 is TGTGCCAGCAGGCTGGGACAGGGAGGACGGGGCTACACCTTC. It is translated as CASRLGQGGRGYTF.

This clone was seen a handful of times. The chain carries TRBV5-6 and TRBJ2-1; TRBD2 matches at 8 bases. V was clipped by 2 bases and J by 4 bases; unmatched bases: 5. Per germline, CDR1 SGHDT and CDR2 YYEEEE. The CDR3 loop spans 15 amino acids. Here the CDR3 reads CASSFRGTSYNEQFF. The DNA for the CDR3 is TGTGCCAGCAGCTTTAGAGGGACTAGTTACAATGAGCAGTTCTTC.

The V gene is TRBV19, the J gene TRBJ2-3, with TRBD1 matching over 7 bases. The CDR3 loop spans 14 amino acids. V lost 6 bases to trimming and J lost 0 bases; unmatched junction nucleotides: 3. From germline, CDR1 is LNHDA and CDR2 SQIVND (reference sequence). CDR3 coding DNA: TGTGCCAGTAGACAGGGGTCGAGCACAGATACGCAGTATTTT. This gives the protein CASRQGSSTDTQYF.

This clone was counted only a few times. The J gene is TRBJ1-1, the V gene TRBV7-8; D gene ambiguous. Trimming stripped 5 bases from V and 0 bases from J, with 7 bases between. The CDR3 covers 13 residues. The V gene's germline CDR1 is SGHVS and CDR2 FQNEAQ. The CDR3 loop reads CASSPTVNTEAFF. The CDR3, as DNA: TGTGCCAGCAGCCCTACAGTGAACACTGAAGCTTTCTTT.

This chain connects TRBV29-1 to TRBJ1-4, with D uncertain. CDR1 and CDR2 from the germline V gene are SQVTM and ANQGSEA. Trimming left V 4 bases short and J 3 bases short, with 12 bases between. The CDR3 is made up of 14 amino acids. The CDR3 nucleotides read TGCAGCGTTGGAGGTTACGGCCCTAATGAAAAACTGTTTTTT. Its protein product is CSVGGYGPNEKLFF.

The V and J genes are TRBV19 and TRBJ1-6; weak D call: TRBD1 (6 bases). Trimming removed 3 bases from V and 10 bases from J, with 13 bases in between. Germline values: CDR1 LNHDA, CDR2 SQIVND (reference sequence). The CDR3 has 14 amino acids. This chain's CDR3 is CASSIRQGRSPLHF. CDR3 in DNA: TGTGCCAGTAGTATTAGGCAGGGGAGATCACCCCTCCACTTT.

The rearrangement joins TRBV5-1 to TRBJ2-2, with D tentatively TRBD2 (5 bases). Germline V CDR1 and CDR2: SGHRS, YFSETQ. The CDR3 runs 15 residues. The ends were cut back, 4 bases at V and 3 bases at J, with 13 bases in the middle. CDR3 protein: CASSNTVGDTGELFF. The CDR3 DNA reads TGCGCCAGCAGCAACACCGTCGGGGACACCGGGGAGCTGTTTTTT.

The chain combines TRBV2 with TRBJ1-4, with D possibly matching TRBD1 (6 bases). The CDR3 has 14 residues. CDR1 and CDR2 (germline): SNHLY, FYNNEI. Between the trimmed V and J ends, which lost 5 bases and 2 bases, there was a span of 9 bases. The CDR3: CASSSQGTNEKLFF. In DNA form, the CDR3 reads TGTGCCAGCAGTTCCCAGGGGACTAATGAAAAACTGTTTTTT.

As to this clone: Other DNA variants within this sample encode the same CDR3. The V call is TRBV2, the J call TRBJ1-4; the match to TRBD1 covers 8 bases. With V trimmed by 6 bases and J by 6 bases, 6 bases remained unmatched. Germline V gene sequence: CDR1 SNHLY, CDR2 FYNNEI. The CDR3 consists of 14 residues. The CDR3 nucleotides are TGTGCCAGCAGGGCCGGACAGGGTTATGAAAAACTGTTTTTT. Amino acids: CASRAGQGYEKLFF.

The CDR3 coding sequence is TGTGCCATCAGTGACCGAGGACAGGGTTCACCCCTCCACTTT. This gives the protein CAISDRGQGSPLHF. This chain connects TRBV10-3 to TRBJ1-6; 8 bases match TRBD1. The germline V gene has CDR1 ENHRY and CDR2 SYGVKD. This CDR3 spans 14 amino acids. The V segment lost 3 bases and the J segment 9 bases; nucleotides outside the gene matches: 4.

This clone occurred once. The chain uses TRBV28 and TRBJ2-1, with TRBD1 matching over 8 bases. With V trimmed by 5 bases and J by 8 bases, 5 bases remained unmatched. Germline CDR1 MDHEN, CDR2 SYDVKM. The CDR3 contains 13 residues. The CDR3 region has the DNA TGTGCCAGCAGTCCACCGACAGGGGATGAGCAGTTCTTC. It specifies CASSPPTGDEQFF.

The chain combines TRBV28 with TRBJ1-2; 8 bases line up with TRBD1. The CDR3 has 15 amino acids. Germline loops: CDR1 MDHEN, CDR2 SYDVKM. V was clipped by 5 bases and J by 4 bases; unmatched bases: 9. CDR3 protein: CASSQEDRVTYGYTF. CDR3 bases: TGTGCCAGCAGTCAAGAGGACAGGGTGACCTATGGCTACACCTTC.